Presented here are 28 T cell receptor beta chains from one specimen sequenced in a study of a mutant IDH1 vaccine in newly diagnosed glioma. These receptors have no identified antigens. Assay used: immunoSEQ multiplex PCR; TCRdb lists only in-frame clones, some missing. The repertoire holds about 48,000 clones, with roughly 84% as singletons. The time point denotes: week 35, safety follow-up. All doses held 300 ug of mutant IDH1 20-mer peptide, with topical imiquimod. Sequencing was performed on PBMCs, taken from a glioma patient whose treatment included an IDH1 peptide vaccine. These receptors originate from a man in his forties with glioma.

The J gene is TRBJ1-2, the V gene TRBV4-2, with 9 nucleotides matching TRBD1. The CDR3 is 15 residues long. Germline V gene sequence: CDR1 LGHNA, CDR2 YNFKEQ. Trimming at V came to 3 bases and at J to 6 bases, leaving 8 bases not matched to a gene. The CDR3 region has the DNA TGTGCCAGCAGCCAGTTGACAGGGGGTAATAATGGCTACACCTTC. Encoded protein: CASSQLTGGNNGYTF.

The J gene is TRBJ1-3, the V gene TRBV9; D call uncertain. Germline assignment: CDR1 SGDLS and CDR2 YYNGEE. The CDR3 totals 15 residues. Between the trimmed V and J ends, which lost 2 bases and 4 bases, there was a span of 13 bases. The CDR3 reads CASSVGSSSGNTIYF. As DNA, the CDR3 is TGTGCCAGCAGCGTCGGGAGTTCCTCGGGAAACACCATATATTTT.

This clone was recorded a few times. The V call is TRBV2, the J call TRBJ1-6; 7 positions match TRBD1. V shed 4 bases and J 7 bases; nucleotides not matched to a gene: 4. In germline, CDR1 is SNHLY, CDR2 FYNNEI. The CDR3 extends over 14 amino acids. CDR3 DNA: TGTGCCAGCAGTGGACAGGGTCCCAATTCACCCCTCCACTTT. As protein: CASSGQGPNSPLHF.

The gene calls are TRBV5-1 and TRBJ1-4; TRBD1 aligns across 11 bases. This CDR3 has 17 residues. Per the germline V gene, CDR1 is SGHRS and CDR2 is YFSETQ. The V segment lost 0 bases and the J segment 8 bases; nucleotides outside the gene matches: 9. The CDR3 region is CASSLGPGQGAREKLFF. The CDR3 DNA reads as TGCGCCAGCAGCTTGGGTCCCGGACAGGGGGCGAGGGAAAAACTGTTTTTT.

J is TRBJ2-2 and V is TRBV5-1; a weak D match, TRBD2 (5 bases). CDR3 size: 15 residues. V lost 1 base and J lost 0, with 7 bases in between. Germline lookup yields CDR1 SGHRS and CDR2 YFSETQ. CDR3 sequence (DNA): TGCGCCAGCAGCTTGCGGACTCCGAACACCGGGGAGCTGTTTTTT. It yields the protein CASSLRTPNTGELFF.

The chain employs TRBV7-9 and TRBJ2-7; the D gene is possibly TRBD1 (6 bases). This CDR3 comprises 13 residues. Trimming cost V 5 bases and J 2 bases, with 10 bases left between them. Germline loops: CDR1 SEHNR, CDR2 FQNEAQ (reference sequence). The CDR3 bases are TGTGCCAGCAGCCTGGACAGAACCTACGAGCAGTACTTC. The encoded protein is CASSLDRTYEQYF. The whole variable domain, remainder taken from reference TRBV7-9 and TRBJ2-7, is DTGVSQNPRHKITKRGQNVTFRCDPISEHNRLYWYRQTLGQGPEFLTYFQNEAQLEKSRLLSDRFSAERPKGSFSTLEIQRTEQGDSAMYLCASSLDRTYEQYFGPGTRLTVT.

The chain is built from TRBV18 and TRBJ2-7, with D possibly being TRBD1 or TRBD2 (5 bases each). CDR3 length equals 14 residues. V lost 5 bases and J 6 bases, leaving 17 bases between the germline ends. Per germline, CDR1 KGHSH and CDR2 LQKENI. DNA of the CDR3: TGTGCCAGCTCAACCGGGGACGGTCGAGGCGAGCAGTACTTC. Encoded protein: CASSTGDGRGEQYF.

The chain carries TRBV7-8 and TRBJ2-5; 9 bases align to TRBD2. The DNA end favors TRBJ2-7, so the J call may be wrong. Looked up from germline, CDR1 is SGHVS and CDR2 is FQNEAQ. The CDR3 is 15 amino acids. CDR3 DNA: TGTGCCAGCAGCCTAGGCGGCGGGGGGGCCTACGAGCAGTACTTC. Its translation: CASSLGGGGAYEQYF.

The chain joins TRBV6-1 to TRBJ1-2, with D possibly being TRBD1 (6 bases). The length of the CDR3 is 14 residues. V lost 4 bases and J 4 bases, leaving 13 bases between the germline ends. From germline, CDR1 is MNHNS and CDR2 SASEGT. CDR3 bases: TGTGCCAGCAGTGGAGGACAGCATGGCTATGGCTACACCTTC. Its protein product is CASSGGQHGYGYTF.

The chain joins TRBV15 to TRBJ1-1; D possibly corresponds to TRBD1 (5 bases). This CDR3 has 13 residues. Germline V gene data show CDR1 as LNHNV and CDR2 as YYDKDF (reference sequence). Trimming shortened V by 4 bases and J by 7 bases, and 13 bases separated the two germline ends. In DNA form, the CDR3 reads TGTGCCACCAGCAACCCCGGGGGGTTTGAAGCTTTCTTT. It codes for CATSNPGGFEAFF. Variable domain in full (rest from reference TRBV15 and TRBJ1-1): DAMVIQNPRYQVTQFGKPVTLSCSQTLNHNVMYWYQQKSSQAPKLLFHYYDKDFNNEADTPDNFQSRRPNTSFCFLDIRSPGLGDTAMYLCATSNPGGFEAFFGQGTRLTVV.

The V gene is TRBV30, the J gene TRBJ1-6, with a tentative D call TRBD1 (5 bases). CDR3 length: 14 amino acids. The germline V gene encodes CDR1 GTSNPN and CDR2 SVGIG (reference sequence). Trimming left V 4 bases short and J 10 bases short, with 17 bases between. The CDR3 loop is CAWKVGPGVSPLHF. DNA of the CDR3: TGTGCCTGGAAGGTGGGACCCGGGGTCTCACCCCTCCACTTT.

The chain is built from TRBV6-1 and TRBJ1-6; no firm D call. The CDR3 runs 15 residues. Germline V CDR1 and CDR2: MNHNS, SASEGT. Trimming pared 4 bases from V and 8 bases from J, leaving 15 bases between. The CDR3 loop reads CASSVRPNGDSPLHF. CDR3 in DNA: TGTGCCAGCAGTGTTCGCCCTAATGGGGATTCACCCCTCCACTTT.

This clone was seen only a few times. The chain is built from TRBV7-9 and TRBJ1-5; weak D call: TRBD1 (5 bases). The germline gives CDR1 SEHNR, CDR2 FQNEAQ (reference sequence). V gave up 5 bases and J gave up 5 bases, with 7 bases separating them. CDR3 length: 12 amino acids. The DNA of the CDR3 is TGTGCCAGCAGCCAACAGGATCAGCCCCAGCATTTT. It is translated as CASSQQDQPQHF.

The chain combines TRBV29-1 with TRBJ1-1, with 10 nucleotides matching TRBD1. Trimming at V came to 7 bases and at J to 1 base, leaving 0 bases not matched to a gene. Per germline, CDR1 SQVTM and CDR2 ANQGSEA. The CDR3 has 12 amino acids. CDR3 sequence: CSGDRGNTEAFF. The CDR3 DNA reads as TGCAGCGGGGACAGGGGGAACACTGAAGCTTTCTTT.

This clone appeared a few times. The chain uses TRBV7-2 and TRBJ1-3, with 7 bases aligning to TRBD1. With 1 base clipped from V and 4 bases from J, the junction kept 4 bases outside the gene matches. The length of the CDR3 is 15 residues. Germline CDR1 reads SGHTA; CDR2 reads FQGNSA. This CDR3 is CASSLVTGYGNTIYF. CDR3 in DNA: TGTGCCAGCAGCTTAGTGACAGGGTACGGAAACACCATATATTTT. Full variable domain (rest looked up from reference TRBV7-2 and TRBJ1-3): GAGVSQSPSNKVTEKGKDVELRCDPISGHTALYWYRQSLGQGLEFLIYFQGNSAPDKSGLPSDRFSAERTGGSVSTLTIQRTQQEDSAVYLCASSLVTGYGNTIYFGEGSWLTVV.

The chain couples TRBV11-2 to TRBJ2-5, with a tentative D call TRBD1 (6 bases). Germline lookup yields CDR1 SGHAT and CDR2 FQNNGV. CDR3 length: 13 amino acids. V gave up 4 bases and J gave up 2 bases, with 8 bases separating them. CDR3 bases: TGTGCCAGCAGCTGGGACATTCAAGAGACCCAGTACTTC. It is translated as CASSWDIQETQYF.

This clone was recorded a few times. CDR3 amino acids: CSASAGLTQYF. CDR3 DNA: TGCAGTGCTAGCGCCGGCCTTACGCAGTATTTT. This chain links TRBV20-1 with TRBJ2-3, with unresolved D. From germline, CDR1 is DFQATT and CDR2 SNEGSKA (reference sequence). V dropped 3 bases and J dropped 8 bases, with 9 bases sitting between them. The CDR3 has 11 residues.

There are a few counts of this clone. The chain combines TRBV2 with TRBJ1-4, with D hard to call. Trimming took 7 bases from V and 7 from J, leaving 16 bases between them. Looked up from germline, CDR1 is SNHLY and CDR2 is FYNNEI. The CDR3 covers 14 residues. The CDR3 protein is CASKYESLREKLFF. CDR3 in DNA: TGTGCCAGCAAATATGAGAGTCTTCGTGAAAAACTGTTTTTT.

The CDR3 here is CASSHGPTEQYF. In DNA form, the CDR3 reads TGTGCCAGCAGCCACGGGCCCACCGAGCAGTACTTC. V gene TRBV11-2 combines with J gene TRBJ2-7, with no clear D. From germline, CDR1 is SGHAT and CDR2 FQNNGV. V lost 5 bases to trimming and J lost 6 bases, with 11 bases between them. CDR3 length: 12 amino acids.

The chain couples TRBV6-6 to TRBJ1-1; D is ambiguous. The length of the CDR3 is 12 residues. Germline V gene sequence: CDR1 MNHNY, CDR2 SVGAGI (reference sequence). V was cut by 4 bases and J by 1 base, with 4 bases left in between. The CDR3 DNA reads TGTGCCAGCAGTTCCGGGAACACTGAAGCTTTCTTT. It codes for CASSSGNTEAFF.

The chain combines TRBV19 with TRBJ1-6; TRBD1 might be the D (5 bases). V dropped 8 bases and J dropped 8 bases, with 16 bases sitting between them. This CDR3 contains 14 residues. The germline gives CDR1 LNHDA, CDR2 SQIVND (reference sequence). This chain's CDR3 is CASRRVEGYSPLHF. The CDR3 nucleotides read TGTGCCAGTCGGCGGGTGGAGGGGTATTCACCCCTCCACTTT.

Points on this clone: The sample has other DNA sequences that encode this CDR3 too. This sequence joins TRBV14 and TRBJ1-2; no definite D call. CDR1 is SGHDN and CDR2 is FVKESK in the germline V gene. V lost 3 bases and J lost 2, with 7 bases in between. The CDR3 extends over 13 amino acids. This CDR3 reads CASSHTRNYGYTF. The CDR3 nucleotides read TGTGCCAGCAGCCACACTAGGAACTATGGCTACACCTTC. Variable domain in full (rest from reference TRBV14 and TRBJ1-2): EAGVTQFPSHSVIEKGQTVTLRCDPISGHDNLYWYRRVMGKEIKFLLHFVKESKQDESGMPNNRFLAERTGGTYSTLKVQPAELEDSGVYFCASSHTRNYGYTFGSGTRLTVV.

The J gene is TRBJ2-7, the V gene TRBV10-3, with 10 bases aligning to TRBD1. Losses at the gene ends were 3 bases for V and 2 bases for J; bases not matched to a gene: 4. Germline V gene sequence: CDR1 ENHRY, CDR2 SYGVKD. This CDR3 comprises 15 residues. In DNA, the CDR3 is TGTGCCATCAGTGATTCGGGGACAGGGGCCTACGAGCAGTACTTC. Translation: CAISDSGTGAYEQYF.

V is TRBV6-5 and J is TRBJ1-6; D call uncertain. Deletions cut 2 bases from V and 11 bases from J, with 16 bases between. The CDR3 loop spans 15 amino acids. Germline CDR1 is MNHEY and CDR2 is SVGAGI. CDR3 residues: CASSYDFRRHAPLHF. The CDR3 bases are TGTGCCAGCAGTTACGATTTCCGCCGACATGCACCCCTCCACTTT.

The DNA of the CDR3 is TGTGCCAGCAGCTTGGGCGTATCAGCCCAAGAGACCCAGTACTTC. This translates into CASSLGVSAQETQYF. This rearrangement joins TRBV5-4 to TRBJ2-5, with no clear D. This CDR3 contains 15 residues. Germline V gene sequence: CDR1 SGHNT, CDR2 YYREEE (reference sequence). V gave up 0 bases and J gave up 1 base, with 10 bases separating them.

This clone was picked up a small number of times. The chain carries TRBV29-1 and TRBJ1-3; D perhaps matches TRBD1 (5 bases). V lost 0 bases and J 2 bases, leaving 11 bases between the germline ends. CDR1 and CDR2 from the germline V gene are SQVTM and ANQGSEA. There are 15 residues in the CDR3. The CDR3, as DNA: TGCAGCGTTGAAGATCTTGGGGGGGCTGGAAACACCATATATTTT. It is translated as CSVEDLGGAGNTIYF.

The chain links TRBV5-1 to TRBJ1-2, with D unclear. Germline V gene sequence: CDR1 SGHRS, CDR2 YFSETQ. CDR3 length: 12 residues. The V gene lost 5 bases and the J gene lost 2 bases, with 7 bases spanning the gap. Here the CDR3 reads CASRVDNYGYTF. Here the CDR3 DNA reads TGCGCCAGCAGGGTTGACAACTATGGCTACACCTTC.

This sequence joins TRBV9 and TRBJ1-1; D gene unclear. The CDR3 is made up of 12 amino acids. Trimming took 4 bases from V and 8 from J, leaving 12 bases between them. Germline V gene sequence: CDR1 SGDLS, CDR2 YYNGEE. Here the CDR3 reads CASSLPGVEAFF. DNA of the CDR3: TGTGCCAGCAGCCTACCCGGGGTGGAAGCTTTCTTT.